These 11 T cell receptor beta chains came from one sample sequenced in a study of CD8+ T cells in alopecia areata. Stated treatment: oral pan-JAK inhibitor, 5-10 mg twice daily. cDNA prepared by RNA extraction and subsequent reverse transcription served as the template for sequencing. TCRdb's copy holds only in-frame clones and misses some; the assay was immunoSEQ multiplex PCR. This sample has some 100,000 clones, with roughly two fifths found just once. The source was CD8+ T cells sorted from blood, collected at week 24, from a patient treated with tofacitinib. Receptors were obtained from a human donor with alopecia areata.

This rearrangement joins TRBV25-1 to TRBJ2-2; D is undetermined. Germline CDR1 is MGHDK and CDR2 is SYGVNS. Deletions cut 2 bases from V and 1 base from J, with 8 bases between. The CDR3 spans 15 residues. The CDR3 is CASSERWQNTGELFF. The CDR3, as DNA: TGTGCCAGCAGTGAACGGTGGCAGAACACCGGGGAGCTGTTTTTT.

The chain couples TRBV30 to TRBJ2-1, with 9 positions matching TRBD2. This CDR3 contains 14 residues. Unmatched junction bases numbered 5, after V lost 1 base and J lost 7 bases. The germline CDR1 and CDR2 sequences are GTSNPN and SVGIG (reference sequence). CDR3 residues: CAWSGLAGMNEQFF. The CDR3 nucleotides are TGTGCCTGGAGTGGTCTAGCGGGAATGAATGAGCAGTTCTTC.

This chain links TRBV27 with TRBJ2-1; D unresolved. Per the germline V gene, CDR1 is MNHEY and CDR2 is SMNVEV (reference sequence). CDR3 length: 12 residues. V was clipped by 5 bases and J by 5 bases, with 7 bases between them. The CDR3 reads CASSLTDNEQFF. The CDR3 DNA follows: TGTGCCAGCAGTCTAACCGACAATGAGCAGTTCTTC.

The chain employs TRBV5-1 and TRBJ2-7; D is unclear. Trimming took off 0 bases at V and 2 bases at J, with 9 bases between the two ends. The germline V gene has CDR1 SGHRS and CDR2 YFSETQ. CDR3 size: 14 residues. The CDR3 loop reads CASSLADPAYEQYF. The CDR3, as DNA: TGCGCCAGCAGCTTGGCGGACCCAGCCTACGAGCAGTACTTC.

The rearrangement links TRBV4-2 to TRBJ2-7, with D unresolved. Deletions cut 0 bases from V and 2 bases from J, with 8 bases between. CDR1 and CDR2 from the germline V gene are LGHNA and YNFKEQ. The CDR3 spans 14 residues. CDR3 in amino acids: CASSQDRNTYEQYF. The DNA for the CDR3 is TGTGCCAGCAGCCAAGACAGGAATACCTACGAGCAGTACTTC.

This chain's CDR3 is CASSSDLNEQFF. CDR3 bases: TGCGCCAGCAGCTCGGACTTAAATGAGCAGTTCTTC. This chain joins TRBV5-1 and TRBJ2-1; tentatively, D is TRBD2 (5 bases). From germline, CDR1 is SGHRS and CDR2 YFSETQ. The germline V and J ends were trimmed by 3 bases and 7 bases, with 8 bases remaining between them. CDR3 length equals 12 residues. Full variable domain (missing parts from reference TRBV5-1 and TRBJ2-1): KAGVTQTPRYLIKTRGQQVTLSCSPISGHRSVSWYQQTPGQGLQFLFEYFSETQRNKGNFPGRFSGRQFSNSRSEMNVSTLELGDSALYLCASSSDLNEQFFGPGTRLTVL.

The V gene is TRBV29-1, the J gene TRBJ2-2, with D maybe TRBD1 (5 bases). Per germline, CDR1 SQVTM and CDR2 ANQGSEA. V lost 4 bases and J lost 7, with 13 bases in between. The CDR3 consists of 13 residues. The CDR3 DNA reads as TGCAGCGTTGCAGACAGTTCTAGCGGGGAGCTGTTTTTT. Its translation is CSVADSSSGELFF.

The chain is built from TRBV29-1 and TRBJ1-1; D gene ambiguous. This CDR3 has 12 amino acids. Trimming took 7 bases from V and 2 from J, leaving 11 bases between them. Per germline, CDR1 SQVTM and CDR2 ANQGSEA. The CDR3 nucleotides are TGCAGCGCACGTCCCGGAAACACTGAAGCTTTCTTT. It translates to CSARPGNTEAFF.

The rearrangement links TRBV2 to TRBJ2-3; D perhaps matches TRBD1 (5 bases). The CDR3 loop spans 13 amino acids. V lost 7 bases and J 2 bases, leaving 10 bases between the germline ends. The germline gives CDR1 SNHLY, CDR2 FYNNEI. CDR3 amino acids: CASKTGITDTQYF. The CDR3 nucleotides are TGTGCCAGCAAAACAGGAATCACAGATACGCAGTATTTT.

This clone was counted between two and nine times. The V call is TRBV9, the J call TRBJ2-7; D remains unclear. CDR1 is SGDLS, CDR2 YYNGEE, per germline. The CDR3 extends over 15 amino acids. V dropped 0 bases and J dropped 4 bases, with 14 bases sitting between them. In nucleotides, the CDR3 is TGTGCCAGCAGCGTAGGGGTGGGCCAGGAATACGAGCAGTACTTC. It translates to CASSVGVGQEYEQYF.

This rearrangement joins TRBV15 to TRBJ2-3, with D possibly TRBD2 on 5 matching bases. There are 15 residues in the CDR3. Trimming took 0 bases from V and 2 from J, leaving 9 bases between them. Germline V gives CDR1 LNHNV, CDR2 YYDKDF (reference sequence). The CDR3 coding sequence is TGTGCCACCAGCAGAGATCCTGACTACACAGATACGCAGTATTTT. Protein sequence: CATSRDPDYTDTQYF.